The clone carrying this T cell receptor beta chain was recorded a few times. What it recognizes is unknown. MiXCR was run by TCRdb on the 5' RACE reads, yielding one entry per CDR3 protein. The sample comprises 200,000 to 250,000 distinct CDR3 sequences, around 9.5% of which are singletons, and around 3.4% rests with the top ten. Germline loops: CDR1 SGHAT, CDR2 FQNNGV. With V trimmed by 5 bases and J by 6 bases, 10 bases remained unmatched. The CDR3 contains 15 residues. This entry is derived from a study of T-cell memory formation after mild COVID-19. Notes on the study in general: Cross-reactive memory seemingly joined, as some responding clones were found in pre-infection memory. Clones that got smaller from day 15 to 85 had even CD4/CD8, while clones growing later tipped toward CD4+.

The sequencing input was PBMCs or a T cell subset sorted from them (not recorded which). The receptor's source is a young man who had mild COVID-19 (a few samples of this study predate the infection). Cell type and time point are not known. V usage is TRBV11-2 and J usage is TRBJ2-3, with 8 bases identical to TRBD2. This CDR3 is CASSPRAGGLDTQYF. DNA of the CDR3: TGTGCCAGCAGCCCCCGGGCGGGGGGCCTGGATACGCAGTATTTT. Supplemented by reference TRBV11-2 and TRBJ2-3, the full variable domain reads EAGVAQSPRYKIIEKRQSVAFWCNPISGHATLYWYQQILGQGPKLLIQFQNNGVVDDSQLPKDRFSAERLKGVDSTLKIQPAKLEDSAVYLCASSPRAGGLDTQYFGPGTRLTVL.